This TCR beta chain was documented in a study of identifying expanded T cells in peripheral blood. Germline-derived CDR1 and CDR2 are WNHNN and SYGVQD (reference sequence). This CDR3 is built from 12 residues. Trimming cost V 6 bases and J 4 bases, with 7 bases left between them. Sequencing was performed with immunoSEQ multiplex PCR; in TCRdb, only in-frame clones are kept and a portion is missing. The table shows 85,000 to 120,000 clones, with more than 70% occurring only once. The clonotype was recovered from a person aged 18-70 years in good health. V usage is TRBV10-1 and J usage is TRBJ1-3; D gene uncertain. The sequencing input was blood. The CDR3 bases are TGCGCCAGCAGCCCAGGAGGAAACACCATATATTTT. It specifies CASSPGGNTIYF.